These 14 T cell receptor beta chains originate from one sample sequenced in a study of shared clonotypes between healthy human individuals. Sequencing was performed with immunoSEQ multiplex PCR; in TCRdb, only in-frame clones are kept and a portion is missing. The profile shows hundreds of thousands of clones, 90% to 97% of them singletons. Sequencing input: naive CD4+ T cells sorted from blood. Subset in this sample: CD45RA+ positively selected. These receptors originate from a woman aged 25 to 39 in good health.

CDR3 loop: CAWRGLGIAGAITGELFF. In DNA form, the CDR3 reads TGTGCCTGGAGGGGGCTGGGGATAGCGGGAGCGATCACCGGGGAGCTGTTTTTT. This chain joins TRBV30 and TRBJ2-2; 9 nucleotides match TRBD2. The ends lost 3 bases at V and 4 bases at J; junction bases unmatched: 15. Germline CDR1 GTSNPN, CDR2 SVGIG (reference sequence). This CDR3 has 18 residues. The variable domain in full, with the rest retrieved from reference TRBV30 and TRBJ2-2, is SQTIHQWPATLVQPVGSPLSLECTVEGTSNPNLYWYRQAAGRGLQLLFYSVGIGQISSEVPQNLSASRPQDRQFILSSKKLLLSDSGFYLCAWRGLGIAGAITGELFFGEGSRLTVL.

The CDR3 bases are TGTGCCAGTAGCGGGAACGATAACACAGATACGCAGTATTTT. Encoded protein: CASSGNDNTDTQYF. J is TRBJ2-3 and V is TRBV10-3, with TRBD2 matching over 8 bases. J was trimmed by 2 bases and V by 10 bases; bases with no gene match: 8. The CDR3 runs 14 residues. Germline CDR1 and CDR2: ENHRY and SYGVKD.

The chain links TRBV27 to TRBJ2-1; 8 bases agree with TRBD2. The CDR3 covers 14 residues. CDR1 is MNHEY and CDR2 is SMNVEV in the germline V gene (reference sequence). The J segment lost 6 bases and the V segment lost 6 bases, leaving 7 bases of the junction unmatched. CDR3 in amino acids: CASSPGLAPNEQFF. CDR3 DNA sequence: TGTGCCAGCAGCCCCGGACTAGCCCCCAATGAGCAGTTCTTC.

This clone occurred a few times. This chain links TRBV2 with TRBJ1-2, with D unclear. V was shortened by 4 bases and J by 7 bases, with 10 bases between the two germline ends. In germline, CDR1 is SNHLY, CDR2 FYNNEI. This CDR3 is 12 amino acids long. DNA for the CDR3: TGTGCCAGCAGTGTCCTTCCGCTTGGCTACACCTTC. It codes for CASSVLPLGYTF.

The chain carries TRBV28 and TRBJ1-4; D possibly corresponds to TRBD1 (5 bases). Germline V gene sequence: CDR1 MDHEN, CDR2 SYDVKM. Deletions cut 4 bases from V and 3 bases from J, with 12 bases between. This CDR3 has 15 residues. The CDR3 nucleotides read TGTGCCAGCAGTTCAGGGTCTGCGGCTAATGAAAAACTGTTTTTT. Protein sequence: CASSSGSAANEKLFF.

CDR3 amino acids: CASSRTGTSGRFSTDTQYF. The CDR3 DNA is TGCGCCAGCAGCAGGACTGGGACTAGCGGGAGGTTTAGCACAGATACGCAGTATTTT. The chain is built from TRBV5-1 and TRBJ2-3, with 15 positions matching TRBD2. There are 19 residues in the CDR3. The ends lost 4 bases at V and 0 bases at J; junction bases unmatched: 9. In germline, CDR1 is SGHRS, CDR2 YFSETQ.

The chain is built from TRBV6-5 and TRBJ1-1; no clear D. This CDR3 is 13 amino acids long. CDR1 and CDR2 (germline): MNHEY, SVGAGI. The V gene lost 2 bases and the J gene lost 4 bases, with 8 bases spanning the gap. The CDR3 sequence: CASSYDLSTEAFF. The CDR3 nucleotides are TGTGCCAGCAGTTACGATCTGTCCACTGAAGCTTTCTTT.

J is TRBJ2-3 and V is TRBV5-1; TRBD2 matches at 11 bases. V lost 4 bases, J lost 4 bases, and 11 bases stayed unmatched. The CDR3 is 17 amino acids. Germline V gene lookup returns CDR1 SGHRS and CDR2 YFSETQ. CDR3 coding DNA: TGCGCCAGCAGCCCGATTTTAGCGGGAGGGCCATCAGATACGCAGTATTTT. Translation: CASSPILAGGPSDTQYF.

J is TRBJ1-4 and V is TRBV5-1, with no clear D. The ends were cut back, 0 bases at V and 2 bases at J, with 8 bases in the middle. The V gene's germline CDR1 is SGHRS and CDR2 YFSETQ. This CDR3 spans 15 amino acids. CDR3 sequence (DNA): TGCGCCAGCAGCTTGGTCGGGGAGACTAATGAAAAACTGTTTTTT. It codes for CASSLVGETNEKLFF.

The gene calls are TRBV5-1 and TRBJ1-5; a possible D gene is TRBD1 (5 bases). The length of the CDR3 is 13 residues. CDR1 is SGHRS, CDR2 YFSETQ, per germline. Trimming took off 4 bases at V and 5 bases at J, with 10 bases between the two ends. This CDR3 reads CASSPGRDQPQHF. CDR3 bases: TGCGCCAGCAGCCCGGGACGCGATCAGCCCCAGCATTTT.

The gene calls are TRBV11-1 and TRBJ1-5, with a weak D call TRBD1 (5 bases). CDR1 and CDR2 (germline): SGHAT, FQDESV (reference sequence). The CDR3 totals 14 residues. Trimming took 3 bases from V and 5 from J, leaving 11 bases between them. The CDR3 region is CASSLNGGDQPQHF. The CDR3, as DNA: TGTGCCAGCAGCTTGAACGGGGGTGATCAGCCCCAGCATTTT.

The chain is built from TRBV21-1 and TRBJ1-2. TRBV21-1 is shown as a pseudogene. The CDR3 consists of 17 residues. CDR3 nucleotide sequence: TGTGCCAGCAGCAAAATGGGGGGTCCTCCCCACAACTATGGCTACACCTTC. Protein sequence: CASSKMGGPPHNYGYTF.

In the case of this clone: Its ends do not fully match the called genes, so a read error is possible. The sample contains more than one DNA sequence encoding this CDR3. The chain's CDR3 is CASSEGWRTVSHF. CDR3 DNA: TGTGCCAGCAGTGAGGGATGGAGGACAGTGAGTCACTTC. This sequence joins TRBV2 and TRBJ2-7, with D possibly TRBD1 on 6 matching bases. The CDR3 contains 13 residues. Germline CDR1 SNHLY, CDR2 FYNNEI. The variable domain in full, with the rest retrieved from reference TRBV2 and TRBJ2-7, is EPEVTQTPSHQVTQMGQEVILRCVPISNHLYFYWYRQILGQKVEFLVSFYNNEISEKSEIFDDQFSVERPDGSNFTLKIRSTKLEDSAMYFCASSEGWRTVSHFGPGTRLTVT.

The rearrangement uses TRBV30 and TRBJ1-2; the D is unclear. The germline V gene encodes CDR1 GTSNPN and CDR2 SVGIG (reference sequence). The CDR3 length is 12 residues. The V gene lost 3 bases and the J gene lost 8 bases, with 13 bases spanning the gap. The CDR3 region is CAWSLGPGGYTF. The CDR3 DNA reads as TGTGCCTGGAGCCTTGGGCCCGGGGGCTACACCTTC.